These T cell receptor beta chains were read from a single sample in a study of sequential checkpoint blockade in melanoma. Method: immunoSEQ multiplex PCR; TCRdb's copy keeps in-frame clones and lacks some. The table shows roughly 2,000 clones, with 23% occurring only once. The sample was tumor tissue (inferred from file names), taken from a patient given nivolumab and ipilimumab in sequence. These TCRs come from a human donor with melanoma. Each CDR3 is given with its conserved first and last residue. D genes are given only for firm matches. Part of the rows lack a size; the others show once, few, many or a class for expanded clones.

>TRBD1|.|TRBV28|TRBJ2-7
TGTGCCAGCAGTACAACAGGGGGCGCAACCATGAGCTACGAGCAGTACTTC
CASSTTGGATMSYEQYF
>TRBD2|many|TRBV23-1|TRBJ2-7
TGCGCCAGCAGCCTTAGCGGGACGGCCGAGCAGTACTTC
CASSLSGTAEQYF
>.|few|TRBV6-8|TRBJ1-2
TGTGCCAGCAGAACAGGAGCGACAAGCTATGGCTACACCTTC
CASRTGATSYGYTF
>TRBD1|.|TRBV19|TRBJ2-1
TGTGCCAGTAGTACGGATGACAGGGCGAATGAGCAGTTCTTC
CASSTDDRANEQFF
>TRBD2|few|TRBV28|TRBJ2-7
TGTGCCAGCACCTATAGGACTAAGCGGGATACCTACGAGCAGTACTTC
CASTYRTKRDTYEQYF
>TRBD2|few|TRBV6-1|TRBJ2-1
TGTGCCAGCAGTGAAGGGACTAGTTTGCAGCAGTTCTTC
CASSEGTSLQQFF
>TRBD1|once|TRBV18|TRBJ1-4
TGTGCCAGCTCATCATCCGGGACAGGGAGAACTAATGAAAAACTGTTTTTT
CASSSSGTGRTNEKLFF
>.|medium-sized|TRBV10-3|TRBJ1-1
TGTGCCATCAGTGAGTCGGTCACCCTGAACACTGAAGCTTTCTTT
CAISESVTLNTEAFF
>.|.|TRBV19|TRBJ1-5
TGTGCCAGTAGTATAGGGGCGAGCAATCAGCCCCAGCATTTT
CASSIGASNQPQHF
>TRBD1|.|TRBV29-1|TRBJ1-1
TGCAGCGTAAGCCGGGACAGGGGCACTGAAGCTTTCTTT
CSVSRDRGTEAFF
>TRBD1|medium-sized|TRBV11-3|TRBJ1-5
TGTGCCAGCAGCCGACAGGGCGTCGGTCAGCCCCAGCATTTT
CASSRQGVGQPQHF
>TRBD1|medium-sized|TRBV11-3|TRBJ2-1
TGTGCCAGCAGCTCCAGGACAGGGGGATATGTCAATGAGCAGTTCTTC
CASSSRTGGYVNEQFF
>.|medium-sized|TRBV28|TRBJ1-3
TGTGCCAGCAGGGGGGCAGGTAACCCTTCTGGAAACACCATATATTTT
CASRGAGNPSGNTIYF
>.|.|TRBV28|TRBJ1-3
TGTGCCAGCCGATACAGGGTGGCGGGAGGAAACACCATATATTTT
CASRYRVAGGNTIYF
>TRBD2|few|TRBV6-8|TRBJ2-3
TGTGCCAGCAGTGACTCGACTAGCGGGCCGGATACGCAGTATTTT
CASSDSTSGPDTQYF
>.|.|TRBV6-8|TRBJ1-1
TGTGCCAGCAGTTATACCGGGGTGACTGAAGCTTTCTTT
CASSYTGVTEAFF
>.|few|TRBV6-8|TRBJ2-7
TGTGCCAGCAGTTATAGAGGAGCGGTCGAGCAGTACTTC
CASSYRGAVEQYF
>.|medium-sized|TRBV11-3|TRBJ1-1
TGTGCCAGCAGGCCTGGATTGGACCGGTACACTGAAGCTTTCTTT
CASRPGLDRYTEAFF
>TRBD2|few|TRBV28|TRBJ2-7
TGTGCCAGCAGTTTCCTAGCGGGAGAATCCGAGCAGTACTTC
CASSFLAGESEQYF
>TRBD1|large|TRBV6-8|TRBJ1-1
TGTGCCAGCAGCAAACAGGGGATGAACACTGAAGCTTTCTTT
CASSKQGMNTEAFF
>TRBD2|.|TRBV28|TRBJ2-7
TGTGCCAGCACCGGGACTAGCGGGACAAGGAACGAGCAGTACTTC
CASTGTSGTRNEQYF
>.|.|TRBV7-4|TRBJ2-1
TGTGCCAGCAGCTTAGGACAGACCGGTGAGCAGTTCTTC
CASSLGQTGEQFF
>.|.|TRBV11-3|TRBJ2-2
TGTGCCAGCAGCCTCCAAGGCAACACCGGGGAGCTGTTTTTT
CASSLQGNTGELFF
>TRBD1|few|TRBV6-8|TRBJ2-2
TGTGCCAGCAGTGACTCAGGGGGCGTTGTGGACACCGGGGAGCTGTTTTTT
CASSDSGGVVDTGELFF
>.|medium-sized|TRBV11-3|TRBJ2-3
TGTGCTAGCAGCTTAGGTGGGAGCTTCGGAGATACGCAGTATTTT
CASSLGGSFGDTQYF
>.|few|TRBV28|TRBJ2-1
TGTGCCAGCCCCCCTGGGTGGGAAAGCGGCAATGAGCAGTTCTTC
CASPPGWESGNEQFF
>.|few|TRBV28|TRBJ1-2
TGTGCCAGCAGGGAGCAGGGGCTCGGGGGCTACACCTTC
CASREQGLGGYTF
>TRBD1|.|TRBV23-1|TRBJ2-7
TGCGCCAGCAGCTCGGGACAGACCTACGAGCAGTACTTC
CASSSGQTYEQYF
>.|.|TRBV28|TRBJ2-1
TGTGCCAGCAGTTTAGGCCCCTATGAGCAGTTCTTC
CASSLGPYEQFF
>.|.|TRBV19|TRBJ2-3
TGTGCCAGTAGTCTCAGCGGGAGCACAGATACGCAGTATTTT
CASSLSGSTDTQYF
>.|.|TRBV15|TRBJ1-4
TGTGCCACCAGCAGAGATATTTTGCTGAAACGGGGGAAACTGTTTTTT
CATSRDILLKRGKLFF
>TRBD1|few|TRBV15|TRBJ1-5
TGTGCCACCCACGCCGGACAGGGGGGCCAATATAGCAATCAGCCCCAGCATTTT
CATHAGQGGQYSNQPQHF
>TRBD1|medium-sized|TRBV9|TRBJ1-2
TGTGCCAGCAGCGTAACCGATGGGACAGTCTATGGCTACACCTTC
CASSVTDGTVYGYTF
>TRBD2|few|TRBV12-5|TRBJ2-1
TGTGCTAGTGGTGAGGGGACTAGCGGCTACAATGAGCAGTTCTTC
CASGEGTSGYNEQFF
>.|few|TRBV6-8|TRBJ2-1
TGTGCCAGCAGGGGAGACGGCAATGAGCAGTTCTTC
CASRGDGNEQFF
>TRBD2|.|TRBV19|TRBJ2-1
TGTGCCAGTACCAATCCGGGGGAGGGAGGGAATGAGCAGTTCTTC
CASTNPGEGGNEQFF
>.|.|TRBV28|TRBJ2-1
TGTGCCAGCAGAGGGGGGATCTCCTACAATGAGCAGTTCTTC
CASRGGISYNEQFF
>TRBD2|few|TRBV28|TRBJ2-4
TGTGCCAGCACCAGGACTAGCGGGGCTCGGGTTCAGTACTTC
CASTRTSGARVQYF
>TRBD2|.|TRBV28|TRBJ2-3
TGTGCCAGCAGTTTCGTGTCGAGCGGGAAAACAGATACGCAGTATTTT
CASSFVSSGKTDTQYF
>.|few|TRBV28|TRBJ2-2
TGTGCCAGCAGTTTACCCGGGACAATGACCGGGGAGCTGTTTTTT
CASSLPGTMTGELFF
>.|.|TRBV19|TRBJ1-5
TGTGCCAGTAACTGGGGGGGGCTTAGCAATCAGCCCCAGCATTTT
CASNWGGLSNQPQHF
>.|few|TRBV6-8|TRBJ2-7
TGTGCCAGCAGTCAGGGGAGTTTCTACGAGCAGTACTTC
CASSQGSFYEQYF
>TRBD1|.|TRBV19|TRBJ1-1
TGTGCCACTCGTCCGGGACAGGGGACTGAAGCTTTCTTT
CATRPGQGTEAFF
>.|.|TRBV19|TRBJ2-5
TGTGCCAGTGCCGGGACCTGGGCAGAGACCCAGTACTTC
CASAGTWAETQYF
>TRBD2|medium-sized|TRBV6-8|TRBJ2-2
TGTGCCAGCAGTCCGGGACTAGCGGACACCGGGGAGCTGTTTTTT
CASSPGLADTGELFF
>TRBD2|.|TRBV28|TRBJ2-7
TGTGCCAGCAGTTTTCCGCTAGCGGACTCCCCGTGGGAGCAGTACTTC
CASSFPLADSPWEQYF
>.|.|TRBV18|TRBJ2-4
TGTGCCAGCTCATACGGGACAGCCAAAAACATTCAGTACTTC
CASSYGTAKNIQYF
>TRBD1|.|TRBV29-1|TRBJ1-2
TGCAGCGTTGACCAACGACAGGGGAACTCGATGTATGGCTACACCTTC
CSVDQRQGNSMYGYTF
>TRBD2|.|TRBV6-8|TRBJ2-1
TGTGCCAGCAGTTACGGAGCGGGAGGCCACAATGAGCAGTTCTTC
CASSYGAGGHNEQFF
>TRBD2|.|TRBV5-1|TRBJ2-1
TGCGCCAGCAGCCTAAACGGACTAGCGGCCTACAATGAGCAGTTCTTC
CASSLNGLAAYNEQFF
>.|medium-sized|TRBV11-3|TRBJ2-5
TGTGCCAGCAGCAAATCGGGGCCCCAAGAGACCCAGTACTTC
CASSKSGPQETQYF
>.|.|TRBV6-8|TRBJ2-7
TGTGCCAGCAGGAACCGAACCCTCTACGAGCAGTACTTC
CASRNRTLYEQYF
>.|.|TRBV6-8|TRBJ2-7
TGTGCCAGCAGGAAAACTAGCATGGGCTCCTACGAGCAGTACTTC
CASRKTSMGSYEQYF